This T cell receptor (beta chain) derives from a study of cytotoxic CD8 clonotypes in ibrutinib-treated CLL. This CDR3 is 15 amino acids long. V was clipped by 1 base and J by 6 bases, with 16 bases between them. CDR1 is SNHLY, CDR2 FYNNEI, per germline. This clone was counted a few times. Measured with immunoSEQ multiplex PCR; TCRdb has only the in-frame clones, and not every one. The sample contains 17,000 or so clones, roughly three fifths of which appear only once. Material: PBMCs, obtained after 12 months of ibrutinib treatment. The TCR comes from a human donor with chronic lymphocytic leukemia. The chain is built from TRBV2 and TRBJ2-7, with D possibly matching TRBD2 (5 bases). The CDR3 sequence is CASSEGLGVGPEQYF. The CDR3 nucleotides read TGTGCCAGCAGTGAAGGGTTGGGAGTTGGCCCCGAGCAGTACTTC.